This entry lists 4 T cell receptor beta chains sequenced from one sample in a study of blood T cells in healthy people across ages. PCR was performed a second time for about 7 to 12 cycles using a sample-barcoded 5' primer and a J-beta primer mix. TCRdb re-called the 5' RACE reads through MiXCR, storing one row per CDR3 protein. Among about 1.8 million distinct CDR3 sequences listed, about 49% were seen once. The sample comprised blood. Every receptor here comes from a woman between 40 and 55 years old in good health.

This chain connects TRBV9 to TRBJ1-2, with 7 bases matching TRBD1. V shed 0 bases and J 4 bases; nucleotides not matched to a gene: 6. The CDR3 totals 15 residues. From germline, CDR1 is SGDLS and CDR2 YYNGEE. The CDR3 DNA sequence: TGTGCCAGCAGCGTAGGGTTCCGGGACAGCTATGGCTACACCTTC. Its protein is CASSVGFRDSYGYTF.

This clonotype occurred a few times. The chain recombines TRBV7-2 with TRBJ2-3; D may be TRBD1 or TRBD2 (6 bases each). V lost 5 bases to trimming and J lost 4 bases, with 19 bases between them. The CDR3 is 16 residues long. Germline lookup yields CDR1 SGHTA and CDR2 FQGNSA. The CDR3 sequence: CASSPDVGGRADTQYF. Written as DNA, the CDR3 is TGTGCCAGCAGCCCGGACGTGGGGGGCCGCGCAGATACGCAGTATTTT.

V is TRBV20-1 and J is TRBJ2-7; D call uncertain. The CDR3 is 17 amino acids. Looked up from germline, CDR1 is DFQATT and CDR2 is SNEGSKA (reference sequence). V lost 0 bases and J lost 3, with 21 bases in between. The CDR3 region is CSARDLGRLGRGYEQYF. As DNA, the CDR3 is TGCAGTGCTAGAGATCTGGGCAGATTGGGTCGTGGCTACGAGCAGTACTTC.

V gene TRBV28 combines with J gene TRBJ1-1, with TRBD1 as a possible D gene (6 bases). The CDR3 contains 13 residues. CDR1 is MDHEN and CDR2 is SYDVKM in the germline V gene. V lost 5 bases, J lost 7 bases, and 14 bases lay in between. DNA for the CDR3: TGTGCCAGCAGTGTAGGGGGGCCAGATGAAGCTTTCTTT. Translation gives CASSVGGPDEAFF. Full variable domain (outside the CDR3, taken from reference TRBV28 and TRBJ1-1): DVKVTQSSRYLVKRTGEKVFLECVQDMDHENMFWYRQDPGLGLRLIYFSYDVKMKEKGDIPEGYSVSREKKERFSLILESASTNQTSMYLCASSVGGPDEAFFGQGTRLTVV.